The 30 T cell receptor beta chains reported below all come from one sample, sequenced in a study of cytomegalovirus exposure and HLA in healthy donors. The PCR contained 60 Vbeta and 13 Jbeta primers. Method: immunoSEQ multiplex PCR; TCRdb's copy keeps in-frame clones and lacks some. The sample carries roughly 160,000 clones, about 75% recorded once. The sample taken for sequencing was PBMCs. Every receptor here comes from a man aged 50-60 years in good health and CMV-seropositive.

This chain uses TRBV7-8 with TRBJ2-5, with 7 bases aligning to TRBD1. V lost 1 base and J lost 2; bases outside the gene matches: 4. CDR1 and CDR2 (germline): SGHVS, FQNEAQ. The CDR3 runs to 15 residues. CDR3 sequence reads: CASSLGGTAQETQYF. The CDR3 DNA is TGTGCCAGCAGCTTAGGGGGGACAGCTCAAGAGACCCAGTACTTC.

V and J are TRBV11-2 and TRBJ1-4; D is ambiguous. The CDR3 sequence is 16 residues long. V shed 6 bases and J shed 3 bases, with 17 bases lying between them. The germline CDR1 and CDR2 sequences are SGHAT and FQNNGV. The CDR3 DNA is TGTGCCAGCAGTTTTCAATACGGACTGCCTAATGAAAAACTGTTTTTT. Residues: CASSFQYGLPNEKLFF.

The chain uses TRBV7-6 and TRBJ2-1, with 8 bases fitting TRBD2. This CDR3 has 15 residues. In germline, CDR1 is SGHVS, CDR2 FNYEAQ. V trimming: 5 bases; J trimming: 0 bases; junction bases outside the gene matches: 3. DNA for the CDR3: TGTGCCAGCAGCCAGGGGACTAGCTCCTACAATGAGCAGTTCTTC. The encoded protein is CASSQGTSSYNEQFF.

The CDR3 nucleotides read TGTGCCAGCAGTTCCCTAGCGGGGGGGCGGTACAATGAGCAGTTCTTC. It yields the protein CASSSLAGGRYNEQFF. The V gene is TRBV6-6, the J gene TRBJ2-1; TRBD2 aligns across 12 bases. Germline V gives CDR1 MNHNY, CDR2 SVGAGI (reference sequence). Germline trimming cut 4 bases from V and 4 bases from J; bases unmatched to any gene: 5. The length of the CDR3 is 16 residues.

To note about this clone: In the same sample, other DNA sequences code for this CDR3. Here the CDR3 DNA reads TGCGCCAGCAGCCAAGAGACGGGCTATGGCTACACCTTC. It specifies CASSQETGYGYTF. This sequence joins TRBV4-3 and TRBJ1-2; D is unclear. The CDR3 totals 13 residues. The ends were cut back, 0 bases at V and 4 bases at J, with 6 bases in the middle. The germline CDR1 and CDR2 sequences are LGHNA and YSLEER.

This clone has just one count. The chain recombines TRBV27 with TRBJ2-7; maybe TRBD2 (6 bases). Germline V CDR1 and CDR2: MNHEY, SMNVEV (reference sequence). The ends were cut back, 3 bases at V and 5 bases at J, with 17 bases in the middle. The CDR3 runs to 15 residues. The CDR3 DNA reads as TGTGCCAGCAGTTTCACCCCGACTAGAACCGACGAGCAGTACTTC. The encoded protein is CASSFTPTRTDEQYF.

This clone was detected a few times. J is TRBJ1-2 and V is TRBV6-1; weak D call: TRBD1 (5 bases). There are 13 residues in the CDR3. Trimming took off 10 bases at V and 2 bases at J, with 14 bases between the two ends. Germline V gene lookup returns CDR1 MNHNS and CDR2 SASEGT. CDR3 amino acids: CATTRGGNYGYTF. The CDR3 nucleotides are TGTGCCACCACCCGGGGGGGAAACTATGGCTACACCTTC.

The CDR3 reads CASSLGGGVANYGYTF. The CDR3 DNA sequence: TGTGCCAGCAGCTTAGGAGGAGGGGTAGCTAACTATGGCTACACCTTC. The chain links TRBV7-6 to TRBJ1-2, with D possibly being TRBD1 (5 bases). V was pared by 1 base and J by 0 bases, with 12 bases between. Germline V gene sequence: CDR1 SGHVS, CDR2 FNYEAQ. The CDR3 consists of 16 residues.

This chain links TRBV6-5 with TRBJ2-1; D is unclear. CDR1 and CDR2 from the germline V gene are MNHEY and SVGAGI. V was cut by 0 bases and J by 7 bases, with 13 bases left in between. This CDR3 spans 15 amino acids. This chain's CDR3 is CASSYSLEFINEQFF. The CDR3 DNA is TGTGCCAGCAGTTACTCGTTAGAATTCATAAATGAGCAGTTCTTC.

This chain joins TRBV6-1 and TRBJ1-4; 7 positions match TRBD1. Germline values: CDR1 MNHNS, CDR2 SASEGT. The ends lost 3 bases at V and 5 bases at J; junction bases unmatched: 6. There are 15 residues in the CDR3. CDR3 in amino acids: CASSDWDSPNEKLFF. Here the CDR3 DNA reads TGTGCCAGCAGTGATTGGGACAGTCCAAATGAAAAACTGTTTTTT.

This chain uses TRBV6-1 with TRBJ1-3; D unclear. The CDR3 is 15 amino acids. The germline CDR1 and CDR2 sequences are MNHNS and SASEGT. V was shortened by 3 bases and J by 2 bases, with 11 bases between the two germline ends. CDR3: CASSDYGVTGNTIYF. The CDR3 DNA reads as TGTGCCAGCAGTGACTACGGGGTTACTGGAAACACCATATATTTT.

The chain joins TRBV5-4 to TRBJ1-1; D is unresolved. This CDR3 comprises 13 residues. The germline V and J ends were trimmed by 2 bases and 4 bases, with 9 bases remaining between them. The germline CDR1 and CDR2 sequences are SGHNT and YYREEE (reference sequence). CDR3 residues: CASSFYEGTEAFF. For the CDR3, the DNA is TGTGCCAGCAGCTTCTATGAGGGCACTGAAGCTTTCTTT.

This clone was seen only a few times. V and J are TRBV11-2 and TRBJ1-2, with 7 bases matching TRBD1. V was pared by 6 bases and J by 4 bases, with 14 bases of the junction left unmatched. CDR1 and CDR2 from the germline V gene are SGHAT and FQNNGV. This CDR3 is built from 16 residues. CDR3 residues: CASSPPFRGRGYGYTF. The CDR3 DNA is TGTGCCAGCAGTCCGCCTTTTAGGGGGCGAGGCTATGGCTACACCTTC.

This clone was seen only once. The V and J genes are TRBV5-1 and TRBJ2-5; TRBD1 might be the D (5 bases). V lost 7 bases and J 0 bases, leaving 13 bases between the germline ends. This CDR3 contains 14 residues. CDR1 and CDR2 (germline): SGHRS, YFSETQ. The CDR3 nucleotides are TGCGCCAGCTTCGGCCAGGGTTACCAAGAGACCCAGTACTTC. Protein: CASFGQGYQETQYF.

V usage is TRBV5-6 and J usage is TRBJ2-5; 7 nucleotides agree with TRBD1. Germline V gene data show CDR1 as SGHDT and CDR2 as YYEEEE. This CDR3 spans 15 amino acids. The trim removed 3 bases at V and 2 bases at J, leaving 7 bases unmatched. CDR3 nucleotide sequence: TGTGCCAGCAGCTCACCGGGACAGTCACAAGAGACCCAGTACTTC. Its translation is CASSSPGQSQETQYF.

The rearrangement joins TRBV5-4 to TRBJ2-5; 15 bases agree with TRBD2. The CDR3 runs to 16 residues. The germline V gene encodes CDR1 SGHNT and CDR2 YYREEE (reference sequence). V shed 4 bases and J 5 bases; nucleotides not matched to a gene: 6. CDR3 sequence (DNA): TGTGCCAGCAGCCGGACTAGCGGGGGGGCCCCTGAGACCCAGTACTTC. Translating it yields CASSRTSGGAPETQYF.

This clone was detected only a few times. This chain uses TRBV4-1 with TRBJ2-1; 9 bases fit TRBD2. The CDR3 runs 17 residues. V shed 0 bases and J 7 bases; nucleotides not matched to a gene: 10. Germline assignment: CDR1 MGHRA and CDR2 YSYEKL. The CDR3 DNA sequence: TGCGCCAGCAGCCAAGATCTGGGGAGCGGGGGGAGGAATGAGCAGTTCTTC. Encoded protein: CASSQDLGSGGRNEQFF.

The J gene is TRBJ2-3, the V gene TRBV4-1, with D unresolved. Germline loops: CDR1 MGHRA, CDR2 YSYEKL. The germline V and J ends were trimmed by 1 base and 6 bases, with 8 bases remaining between them. The length of the CDR3 is 13 residues. As DNA, the CDR3 is TGCGCCAGCAGCCAAGCGTTATCGGATACGCAGTATTTT. This sequence encodes CASSQALSDTQYF.

This clone was found a few times. The chain uses TRBV5-6 and TRBJ1-1; 8 positions agree with TRBD1. The CDR3 runs to 14 residues. V gave up 4 bases and J gave up 2 bases; unmatched junction bases: 4. Germline V lookup: CDR1 SGHDT, CDR2 YYEEEE. CDR3: CASSPGTGNTEAFF. CDR3 sequence (DNA): TGTGCCAGCAGCCCGGGGACAGGAAACACTGAAGCTTTCTTT.

This clone was recorded a few times. This rearrangement joins TRBV6-5 to TRBJ1-1; the D is unclear. The V gene's germline CDR1 is MNHEY and CDR2 SVGAGI. CDR3 length: 13 residues. The V end was cut by 6 bases, the J end by 0 bases, with 8 bases between. CDR3 DNA sequence: TGTGCCAGCAGCCCTCACATGAACACTGAAGCTTTCTTT. It encodes CASSPHMNTEAFF.

The CDR3 here is CASSYSGSSYEQYF. The CDR3 nucleotides are TGTGCCAGCAGTTACTCGGGCAGCTCCTACGAGCAGTACTTC. The chain is built from TRBV6-5 and TRBJ2-7, with D uncertain. This CDR3 region has 14 residues. Between the trimmed V and J ends, which lost 0 bases and 0 bases, there was a span of 6 bases. Per germline, CDR1 MNHEY and CDR2 SVGAGI.

V gene TRBV27 combines with J gene TRBJ1-5, with 8 bases that match TRBD1. Trimming removed 4 bases from V and 6 bases from J; junction bases left unmatched: 5. This CDR3 is 14 amino acids long. Germline loops: CDR1 MNHEY, CDR2 SMNVEV (reference sequence). In DNA form, the CDR3 reads TGTGCCAGCAGTTCGGACAGGGAGGGTCAGCCCCAGCATTTT. Translating gives CASSSDREGQPQHF.

The gene calls are TRBV9 and TRBJ1-3; TRBD1 matches at 7 bases. CDR3 length equals 15 residues. V lost 4 bases to trimming and J lost 0 bases; unmatched junction nucleotides: 4. Germline CDR1 SGDLS, CDR2 YYNGEE. CDR3 DNA sequence: TGTGCCAGCAGCACCCGACAGGGCTCTGGAAACACCATATATTTT. Translation: CASSTRQGSGNTIYF.

The chain couples TRBV30 to TRBJ1-5, with 7 bases matching TRBD1. Germline assignment: CDR1 GTSNPN and CDR2 SVGIG (reference sequence). The CDR3 totals 13 residues. V was pared by 0 bases and J by 4 bases, with 0 bases of the junction left unmatched. The CDR3 loop is CAWSVGQNQPQHF. CDR3 sequence (DNA): TGTGCCTGGAGTGTGGGACAGAATCAGCCCCAGCATTTT.

This chain uses TRBV5-6 with TRBJ2-2, with D perhaps TRBD1 (5 bases). CDR1 SGHDT and CDR2 YYEEEE come from the germline V gene. V shed 1 base and J shed 0 bases, with 7 bases lying between them. The CDR3 totals 15 residues. Here the CDR3 reads CASSLRGANTGELFF. CDR3 nucleotide sequence: TGTGCCAGCAGCTTGAGGGGCGCGAACACCGGGGAGCTGTTTTTT. The entire variable domain, with the rest obtained from reference TRBV5-6 and TRBJ2-2, is as follows: DAGVTQSPTHLIKTRGQQVTLRCSPKSGHDTVSWYQQALGQGPQFIFQYYEEEERQRGNFPDRFSGHQFPNYSSELNVNALLLGDSALYLCASSLRGANTGELFFGEGSRLTVL.

The J gene is TRBJ2-7, the V gene TRBV28; D is uncertain. Deletions cut 6 bases from V and 4 bases from J, with 13 bases between. CDR1 and CDR2 (germline): MDHEN, SYDVKM. This CDR3 region has 13 residues. The CDR3 DNA is TGTGCCAGCAGCGACACTCTTCATTACGAGCAGTACGTC. This translates into CASSDTLHYEQYV.

This rearrangement joins TRBV7-2 to TRBJ2-1, with D maybe TRBD1 (6 bases). The CDR3 sequence is 17 residues long. V lost 4 bases and J 4 bases, leaving 20 bases between the germline ends. Germline CDR1 and CDR2: SGHTA and FQGNSA. CDR3 DNA: TGTGCCAGCAGCTCAATGATCGGGGACATAAGGTACAATGAGCAGTTCTTC. It codes for CASSSMIGDIRYNEQFF.

This clone was counted a few times. This chain connects TRBV7-3 to TRBJ2-7; 8 bases agree with TRBD1. V lost 0 bases and J lost 5; bases outside the gene matches: 3. Germline V gives CDR1 SGHTA, CDR2 FQGTGA. This CDR3 spans 14 amino acids. The CDR3 is CASSLTPGGNEQYF. The DNA for the CDR3 is TGTGCCAGCAGCTTAACCCCAGGGGGCAACGAGCAGTACTTC.

The chain uses TRBV11-3 and TRBJ2-2; D is perhaps TRBD2 (5 bases). The CDR3 has 14 residues. CDR1 and CDR2 (germline): SGHNT, YENEEA. V lost 0 bases and J lost 7, with 9 bases in between. The CDR3 loop is CASSLDGSDGELFF. The CDR3 nucleotides read TGTGCCAGCAGCTTAGATGGGAGCGACGGGGAGCTGTTTTTT.

V and J are TRBV28 and TRBJ2-5; TRBD2 is a possible D gene (5 bases). The ends were cut back, 7 bases at V and 2 bases at J, with 11 bases in the middle. The CDR3 loop spans 13 amino acids. CDR1 and CDR2 (germline): MDHEN, SYDVKM. CDR3: CASNKRGQETQYF. DNA for the CDR3: TGTGCCAGCAACAAGCGAGGGCAAGAGACCCAGTACTTC.